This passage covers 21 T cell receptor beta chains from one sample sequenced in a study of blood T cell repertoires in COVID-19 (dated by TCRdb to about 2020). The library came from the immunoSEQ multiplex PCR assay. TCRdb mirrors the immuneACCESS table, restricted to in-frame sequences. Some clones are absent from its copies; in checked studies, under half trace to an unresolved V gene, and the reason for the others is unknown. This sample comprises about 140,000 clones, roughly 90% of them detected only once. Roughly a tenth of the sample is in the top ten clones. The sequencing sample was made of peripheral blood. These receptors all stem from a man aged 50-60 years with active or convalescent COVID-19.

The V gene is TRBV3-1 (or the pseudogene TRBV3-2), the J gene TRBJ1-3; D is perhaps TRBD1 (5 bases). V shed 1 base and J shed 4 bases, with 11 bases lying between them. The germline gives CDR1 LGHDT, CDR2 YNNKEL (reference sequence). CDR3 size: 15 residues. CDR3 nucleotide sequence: TGTGCCAGCAGCCAAGGAACAGGTCGGGGAAACACCATATATTTT. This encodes CASSQGTGRGNTIYF.

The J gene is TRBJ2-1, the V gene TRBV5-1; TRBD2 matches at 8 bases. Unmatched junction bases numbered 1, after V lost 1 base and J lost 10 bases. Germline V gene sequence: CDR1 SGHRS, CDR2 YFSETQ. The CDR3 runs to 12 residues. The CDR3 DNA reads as TGCGCCAGCAGCTTGACGGGAGGGGAGCAGTTCTTC. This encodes CASSLTGGEQFF.

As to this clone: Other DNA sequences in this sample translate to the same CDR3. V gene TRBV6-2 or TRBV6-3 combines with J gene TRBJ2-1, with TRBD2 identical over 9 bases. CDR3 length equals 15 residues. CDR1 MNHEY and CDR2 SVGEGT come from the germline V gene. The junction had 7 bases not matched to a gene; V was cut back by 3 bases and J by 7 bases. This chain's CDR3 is CASSYETSGYNEQFF. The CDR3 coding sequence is TGTGCCAGCAGTTATGAGACTAGCGGTTATAATGAGCAGTTCTTC.

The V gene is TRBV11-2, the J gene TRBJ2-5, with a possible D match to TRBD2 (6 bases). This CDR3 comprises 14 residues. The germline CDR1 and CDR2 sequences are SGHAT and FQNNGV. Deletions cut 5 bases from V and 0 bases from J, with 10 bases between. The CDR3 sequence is CASSRRDYQETQYF. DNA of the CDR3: TGTGCCAGCAGCCGGCGGGACTACCAAGAGACCCAGTACTTC.

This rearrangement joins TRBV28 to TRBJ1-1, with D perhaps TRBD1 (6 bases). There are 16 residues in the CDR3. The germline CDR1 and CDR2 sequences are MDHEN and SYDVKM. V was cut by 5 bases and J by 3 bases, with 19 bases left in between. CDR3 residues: CASSPARPQGDTEAFF. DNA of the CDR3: TGTGCCAGCAGTCCCGCTAGGCCACAGGGAGACACTGAAGCTTTCTTT.

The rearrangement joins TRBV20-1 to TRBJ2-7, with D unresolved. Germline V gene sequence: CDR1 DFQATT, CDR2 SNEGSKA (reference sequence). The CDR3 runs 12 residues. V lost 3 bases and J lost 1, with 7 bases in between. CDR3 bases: TGCAGTGCTAGTCAAAATTCCTACGAGCAGTACTTC. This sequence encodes CSASQNSYEQYF.

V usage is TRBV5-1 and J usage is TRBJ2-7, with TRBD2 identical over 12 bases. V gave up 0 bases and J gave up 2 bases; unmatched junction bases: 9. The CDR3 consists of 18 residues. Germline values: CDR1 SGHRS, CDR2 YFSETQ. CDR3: CASSLAKTGLAGTYEQYF. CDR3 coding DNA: TGCGCCAGCAGCTTGGCCAAAACAGGACTAGCGGGAACCTACGAGCAGTACTTC.

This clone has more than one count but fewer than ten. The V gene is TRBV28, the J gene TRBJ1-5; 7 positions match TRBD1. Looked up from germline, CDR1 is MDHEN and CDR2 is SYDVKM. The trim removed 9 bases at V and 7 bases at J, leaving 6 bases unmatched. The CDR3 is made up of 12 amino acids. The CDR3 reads CASGQGGQPQHF. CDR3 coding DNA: TGTGCCAGTGGCCAGGGGGGCCAGCCCCAGCATTTT.

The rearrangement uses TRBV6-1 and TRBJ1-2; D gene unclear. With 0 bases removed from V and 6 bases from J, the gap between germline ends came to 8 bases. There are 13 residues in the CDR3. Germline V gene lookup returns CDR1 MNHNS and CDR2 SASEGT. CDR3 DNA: TGTGCCAGCAGTGAAGCACAACAGAATGGCTACACCTTC. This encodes CASSEAQQNGYTF.

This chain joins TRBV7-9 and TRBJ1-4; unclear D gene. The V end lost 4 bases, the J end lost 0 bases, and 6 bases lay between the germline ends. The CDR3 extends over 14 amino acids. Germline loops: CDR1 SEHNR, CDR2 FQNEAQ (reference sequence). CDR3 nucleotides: TGTGCCAGCAGCTCCAGGACAACTAATGAAAAACTGTTTTTT. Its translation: CASSSRTTNEKLFF.

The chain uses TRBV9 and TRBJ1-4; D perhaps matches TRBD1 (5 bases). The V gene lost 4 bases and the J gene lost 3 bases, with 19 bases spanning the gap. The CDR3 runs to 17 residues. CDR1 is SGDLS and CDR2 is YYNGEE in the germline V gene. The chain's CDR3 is CASSPRDWRRANEKLFF. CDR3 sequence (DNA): TGTGCCAGCAGCCCCCGGGACTGGCGCAGGGCTAATGAAAAACTGTTTTTT.

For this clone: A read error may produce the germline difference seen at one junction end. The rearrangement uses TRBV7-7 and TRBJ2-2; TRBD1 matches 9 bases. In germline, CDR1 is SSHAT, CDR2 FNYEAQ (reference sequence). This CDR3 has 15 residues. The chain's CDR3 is CASSLGTGNPGELFF. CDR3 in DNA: TGTGCTAGCAGCTTGGGGACAGGGAACCCCGGGGAGCTGTTTTTT.

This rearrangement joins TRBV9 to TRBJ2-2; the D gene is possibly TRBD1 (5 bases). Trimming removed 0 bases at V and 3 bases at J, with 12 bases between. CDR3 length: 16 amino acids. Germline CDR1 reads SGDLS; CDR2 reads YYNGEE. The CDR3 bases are TGTGCCAGCAGCGTAGACCCAGGGTCAGACACCGGGGAGCTGTTTTTT. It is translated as CASSVDPGSDTGELFF. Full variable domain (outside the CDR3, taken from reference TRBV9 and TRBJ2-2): DSGVTQTPKHLITATGQRVTLRCSPRSGDLSVYWYQQSLDQGLQFLIQYYNGEERAKGNILERFSAQQFPDLHSELNLSSLELGDSALYFCASSVDPGSDTGELFFGEGSRLTVL.

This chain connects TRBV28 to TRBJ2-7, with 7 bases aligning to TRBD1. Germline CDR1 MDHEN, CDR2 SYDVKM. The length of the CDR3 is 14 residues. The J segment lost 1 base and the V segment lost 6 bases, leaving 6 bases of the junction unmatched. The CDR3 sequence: CASRAGQVSYEQYF. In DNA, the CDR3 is TGTGCCAGCAGGGCCGGACAGGTTTCCTACGAGCAGTACTTC.

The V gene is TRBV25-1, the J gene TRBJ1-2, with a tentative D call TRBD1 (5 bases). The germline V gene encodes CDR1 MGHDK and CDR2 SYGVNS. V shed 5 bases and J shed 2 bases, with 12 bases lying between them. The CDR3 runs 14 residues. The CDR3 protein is CASSPDGANYGYTF. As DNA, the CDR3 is TGTGCCAGCAGTCCTGATGGGGCCAACTATGGCTACACCTTC.

The CDR3 DNA is TGCGCCAGCAGCTTAGGGGCCAGCTCTGGAAACACCATATATTTT. It codes for CASSLGASSGNTIYF. The chain combines TRBV5-1 with TRBJ1-3; tentatively, D is TRBD1 (5 bases). CDR3 length: 15 residues. Trimming stripped 2 bases from V and 0 bases from J, with 9 bases between. CDR1 and CDR2 from the germline V gene are SGHRS and YFSETQ.

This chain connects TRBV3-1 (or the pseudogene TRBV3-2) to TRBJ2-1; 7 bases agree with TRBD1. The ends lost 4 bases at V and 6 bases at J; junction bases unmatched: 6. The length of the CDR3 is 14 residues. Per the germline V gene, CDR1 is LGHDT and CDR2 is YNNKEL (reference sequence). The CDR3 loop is CASSPLTGTNEQFF. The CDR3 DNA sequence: TGTGCCAGCAGCCCACTGACAGGGACCAATGAGCAGTTCTTC.

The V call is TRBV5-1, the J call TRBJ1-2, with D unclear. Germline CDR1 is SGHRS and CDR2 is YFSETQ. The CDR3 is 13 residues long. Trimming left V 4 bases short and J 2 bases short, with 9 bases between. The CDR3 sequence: CASSEGANYGYTF. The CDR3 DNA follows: TGCGCCAGCAGCGAGGGAGCCAACTATGGCTACACCTTC.

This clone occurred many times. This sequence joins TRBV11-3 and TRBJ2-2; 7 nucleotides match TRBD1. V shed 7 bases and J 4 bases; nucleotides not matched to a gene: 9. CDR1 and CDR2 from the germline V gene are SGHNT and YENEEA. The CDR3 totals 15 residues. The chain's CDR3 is CASTSGTESTGELFF. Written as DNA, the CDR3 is TGTGCCAGCACCTCCGGGACAGAGAGCACCGGGGAGCTGTTTTTT.

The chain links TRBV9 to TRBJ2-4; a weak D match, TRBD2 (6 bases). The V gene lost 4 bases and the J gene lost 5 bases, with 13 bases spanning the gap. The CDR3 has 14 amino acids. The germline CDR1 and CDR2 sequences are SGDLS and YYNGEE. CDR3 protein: CASSPTGLENIQYF. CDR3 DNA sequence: TGTGCCAGCAGCCCGACGGGACTCGAAAACATTCAGTACTTC.

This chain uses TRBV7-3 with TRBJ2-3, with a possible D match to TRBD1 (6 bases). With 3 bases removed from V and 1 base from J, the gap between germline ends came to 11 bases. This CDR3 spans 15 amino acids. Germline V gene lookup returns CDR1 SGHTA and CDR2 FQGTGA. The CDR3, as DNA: TGTGCCAGCAGCTTGGCCAGGGGTGGCACAGATACGCAGTATTTT. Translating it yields CASSLARGGTDTQYF.